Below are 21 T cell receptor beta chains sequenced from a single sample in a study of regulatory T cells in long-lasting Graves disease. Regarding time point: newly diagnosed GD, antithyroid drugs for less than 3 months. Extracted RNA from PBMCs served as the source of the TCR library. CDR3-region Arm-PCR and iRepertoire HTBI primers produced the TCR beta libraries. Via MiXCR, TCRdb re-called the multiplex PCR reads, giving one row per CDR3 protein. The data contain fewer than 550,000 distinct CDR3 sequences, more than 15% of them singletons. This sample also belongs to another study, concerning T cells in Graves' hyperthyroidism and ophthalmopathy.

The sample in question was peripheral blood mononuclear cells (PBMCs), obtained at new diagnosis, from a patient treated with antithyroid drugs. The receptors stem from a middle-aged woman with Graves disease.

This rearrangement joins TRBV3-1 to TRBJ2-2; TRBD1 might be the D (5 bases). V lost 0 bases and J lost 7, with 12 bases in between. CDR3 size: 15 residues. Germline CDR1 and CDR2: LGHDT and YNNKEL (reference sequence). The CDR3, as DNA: TGTGCCAGCAGCCAAGAAGGGGTCCTGGACGGGGAGCTGTTTTTT. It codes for CASSQEGVLDGELFF. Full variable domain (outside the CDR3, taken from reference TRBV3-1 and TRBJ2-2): DTAVSQTPKYLVTQMGNDKSIKCEQNLGHDTMYWYKQDSKKFLKIMFSYNNKELIINETVPNRFSPKSPDKAHLNLHINSLELGDSAVYFCASSQEGVLDGELFFGEGSRLTVL.

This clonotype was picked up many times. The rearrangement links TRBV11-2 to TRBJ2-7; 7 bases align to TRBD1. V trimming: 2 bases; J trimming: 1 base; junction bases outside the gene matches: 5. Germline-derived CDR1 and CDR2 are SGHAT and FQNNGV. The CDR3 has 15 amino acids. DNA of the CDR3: TGTGCCAGCAGCTTACTCAGGGGGAGATCCTACGAGCAGTACTTC. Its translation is CASSLLRGRSYEQYF.

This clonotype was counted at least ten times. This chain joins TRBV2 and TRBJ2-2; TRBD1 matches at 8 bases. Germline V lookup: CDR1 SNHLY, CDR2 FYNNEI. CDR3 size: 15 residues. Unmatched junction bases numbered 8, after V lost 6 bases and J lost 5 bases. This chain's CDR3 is CASSPGTGTTGELFF. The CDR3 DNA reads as TGTGCCAGCAGCCCCGGGACAGGAACGACCGGGGAGCTGTTTTTT.

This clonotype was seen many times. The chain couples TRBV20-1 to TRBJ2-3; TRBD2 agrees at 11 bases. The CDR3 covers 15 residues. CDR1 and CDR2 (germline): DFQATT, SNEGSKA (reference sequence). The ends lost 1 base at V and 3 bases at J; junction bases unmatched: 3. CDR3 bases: TGCAGTGCTAGAGCGGCTAGCGGGGGGACAGATACGCAGTATTTT. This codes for CSARAASGGTDTQYF.

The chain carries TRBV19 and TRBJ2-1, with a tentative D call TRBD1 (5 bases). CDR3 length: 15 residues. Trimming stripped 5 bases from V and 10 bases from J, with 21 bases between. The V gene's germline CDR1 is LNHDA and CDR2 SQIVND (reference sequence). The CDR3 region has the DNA TGTGCCAGTAGTCCAACCTGGACATCCCGAGGCGAGCAGTTCTTC. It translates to CASSPTWTSRGEQFF.

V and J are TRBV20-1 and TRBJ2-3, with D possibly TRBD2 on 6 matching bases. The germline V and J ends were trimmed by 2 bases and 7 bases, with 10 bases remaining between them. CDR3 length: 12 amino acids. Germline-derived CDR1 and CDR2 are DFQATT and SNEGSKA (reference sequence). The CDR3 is CSARRRANTQYF. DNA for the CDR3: TGCAGTGCTAGACGGAGGGCTAATACGCAGTATTTT.

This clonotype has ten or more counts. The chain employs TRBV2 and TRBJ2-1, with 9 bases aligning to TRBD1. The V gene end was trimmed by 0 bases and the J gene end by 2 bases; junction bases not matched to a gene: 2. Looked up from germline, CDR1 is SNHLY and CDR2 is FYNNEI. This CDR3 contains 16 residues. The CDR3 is CASSEARDRAYNEQFF. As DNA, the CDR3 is TGTGCCAGCAGTGAAGCCCGGGACAGGGCCTACAATGAGCAGTTCTTC.

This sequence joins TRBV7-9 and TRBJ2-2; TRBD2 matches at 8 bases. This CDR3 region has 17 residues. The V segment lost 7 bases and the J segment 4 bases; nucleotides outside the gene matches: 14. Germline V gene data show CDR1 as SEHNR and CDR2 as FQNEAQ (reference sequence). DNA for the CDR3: TGTGCCAGCAATCTCGGGGGGGGGTCGGCAGTCACCGGGGAGCTGTTTTTT. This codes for CASNLGGGSAVTGELFF.

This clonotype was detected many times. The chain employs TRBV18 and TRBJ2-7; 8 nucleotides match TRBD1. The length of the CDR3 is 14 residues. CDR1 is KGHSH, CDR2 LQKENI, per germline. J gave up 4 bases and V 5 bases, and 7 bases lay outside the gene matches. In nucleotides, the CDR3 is TGTGCCAGCTCATCGACAGGGGTAAAGTACGAGCAGTACTTC. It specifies CASSSTGVKYEQYF.

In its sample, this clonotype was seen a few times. CDR3 residues: CASSQNVPGVGGNEQFF. The CDR3 region has the DNA TGTGCCAGCAGCCAGAACGTGCCGGGGGTCGGTGGCAATGAGCAGTTCTTC. This chain connects TRBV2 to TRBJ2-1; D possibly corresponds to TRBD2 (6 bases). The germline V gene encodes CDR1 SNHLY and CDR2 FYNNEI. V was pared by 6 bases and J by 6 bases, with 24 bases between. This CDR3 has 17 residues.

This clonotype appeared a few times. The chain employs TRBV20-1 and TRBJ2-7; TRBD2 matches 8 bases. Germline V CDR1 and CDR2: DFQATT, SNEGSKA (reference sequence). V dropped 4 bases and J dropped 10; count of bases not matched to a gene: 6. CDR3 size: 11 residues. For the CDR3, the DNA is TGCAGTGCTAAAACTAGCGGAGAACAGTACTTC. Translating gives CSAKTSGEQYF.

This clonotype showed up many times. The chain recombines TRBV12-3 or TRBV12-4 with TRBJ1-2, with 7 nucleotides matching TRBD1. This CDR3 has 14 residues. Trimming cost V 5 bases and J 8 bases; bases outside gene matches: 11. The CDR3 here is CASSPQDRVWGYTF. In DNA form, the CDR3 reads TGTGCCAGCAGTCCTCAAGACAGGGTATGGGGCTACACCTTC.

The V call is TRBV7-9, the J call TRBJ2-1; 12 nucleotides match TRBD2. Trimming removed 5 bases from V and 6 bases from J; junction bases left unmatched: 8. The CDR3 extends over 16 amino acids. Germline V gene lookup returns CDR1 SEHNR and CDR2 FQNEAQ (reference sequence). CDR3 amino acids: CASSPFASGGANEQFF. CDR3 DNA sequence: TGTGCCAGCAGCCCCTTTGCTAGCGGGGGGGCCAATGAGCAGTTCTTC.

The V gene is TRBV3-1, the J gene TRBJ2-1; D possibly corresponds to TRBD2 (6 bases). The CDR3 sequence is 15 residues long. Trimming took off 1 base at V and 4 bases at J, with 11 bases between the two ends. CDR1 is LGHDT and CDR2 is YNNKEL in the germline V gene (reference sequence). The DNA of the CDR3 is TGTGCCAGCAGCCAAGCGGGGGACCATTACAATGAGCAGTTCTTC. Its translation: CASSQAGDHYNEQFF.

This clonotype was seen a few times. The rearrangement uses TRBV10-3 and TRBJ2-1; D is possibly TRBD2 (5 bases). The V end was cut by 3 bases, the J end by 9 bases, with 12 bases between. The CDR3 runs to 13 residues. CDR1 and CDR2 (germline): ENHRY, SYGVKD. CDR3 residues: CAISELEVGEQFF. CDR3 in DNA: TGTGCCATCAGTGAACTAGAGGTTGGTGAGCAGTTCTTC.

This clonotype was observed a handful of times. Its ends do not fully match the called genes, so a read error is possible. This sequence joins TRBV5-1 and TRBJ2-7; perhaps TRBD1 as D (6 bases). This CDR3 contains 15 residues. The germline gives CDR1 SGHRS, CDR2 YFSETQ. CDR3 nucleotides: TGTGCCAGCAGCTTGGGCAGAGGGGGAAACTACGAGCAGTACTTC. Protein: CASSLGRGGNYEQYF.

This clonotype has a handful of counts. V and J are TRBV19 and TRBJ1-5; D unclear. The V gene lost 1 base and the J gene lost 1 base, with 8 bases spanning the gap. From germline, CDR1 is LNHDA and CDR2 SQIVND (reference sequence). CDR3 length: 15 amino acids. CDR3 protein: CASSIVGISNQPQHF. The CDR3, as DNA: TGTGCCAGTAGTATAGTAGGGATCAGCAATCAGCCCCAGCATTTT.

The CDR3 DNA reads as TGCGCCAGCAGCTTACGGACAGGGGGCGCAGGATCCTACGAGCAGTACTTC. This translates into CASSLRTGGAGSYEQYF. The rearrangement links TRBV5-1 to TRBJ2-7; 11 bases map to TRBD1. V shed 2 bases, J shed 1 base, and the junction held 8 bases outside the gene matches. Germline lookup yields CDR1 SGHRS and CDR2 YFSETQ. This CDR3 is built from 17 residues.

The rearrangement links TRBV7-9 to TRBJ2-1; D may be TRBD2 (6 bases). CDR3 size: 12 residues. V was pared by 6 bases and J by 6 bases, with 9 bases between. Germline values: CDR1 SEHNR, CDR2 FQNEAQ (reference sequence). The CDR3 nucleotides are TGTGCCAGCAGGTATAGCGGCAATGAGCAGTTCTTC. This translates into CASRYSGNEQFF.

The CDR3 loop is CASSLGPAVNGYTF. The CDR3 DNA sequence: TGTGCCAGCAGTTTAGGTCCGGCAGTCAATGGCTACACCTTC. The V and J genes are TRBV12-3 or TRBV12-4 and TRBJ1-2; D uncertain. V lost 1 base and J 6 bases, leaving 12 bases between the germline ends. The CDR3 is made up of 14 amino acids.

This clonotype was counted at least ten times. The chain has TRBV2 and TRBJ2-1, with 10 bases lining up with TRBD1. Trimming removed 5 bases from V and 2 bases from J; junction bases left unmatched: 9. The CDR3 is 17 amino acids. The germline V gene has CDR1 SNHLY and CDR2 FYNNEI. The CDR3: CASSQKSTGGAYNEQFF. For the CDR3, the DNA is TGTGCCAGCAGTCAGAAGTCGACAGGGGGCGCCTACAATGAGCAGTTCTTC. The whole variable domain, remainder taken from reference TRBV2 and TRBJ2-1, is EPEVTQTPSHQVTQMGQEVILRCVPISNHLYFYWYRQILGQKVEFLVSFYNNEISEKSEIFDDQFSVERPDGSNFTLKIRSTKLEDSAMYFCASSQKSTGGAYNEQFFGPGTRLTVL.